This passage covers 29 T cell receptor beta chains from one sample sequenced in a study of OX40 agonist ivuxolimab in advanced cancers. The data were produced by immunoSEQ multiplex PCR, yet TCRdb's version contains in-frame clones alone and is incomplete. In the table there are about 25,000 clones, 80% to 90% of which are singletons. The material sequenced was CD4+ or CD8+ T cells sorted from blood, taken in a trial of the OX40 agonist ivuxolimab. These receptors originate from an adult with an advanced solid tumor such as melanoma, head and neck, liver or kidney cancer.

The V gene is TRBV5-4, the J gene TRBJ2-7, with TRBD1 matching 10 bases. Germline V gene lookup returns CDR1 SGHNT and CDR2 YYREEE (reference sequence). Trimming took 6 bases from V and 7 from J; bases not matched to a gene: 7. The CDR3 consists of 13 residues. The DNA for the CDR3 is TGTGCCAGCACCGAAGGACAGGGGGGTGAGCAGTACTTC. It codes for CASTEGQGGEQYF.

This clone came up once. The rearrangement joins TRBV27 to TRBJ2-1, with 7 bases aligning to TRBD1. Germline values: CDR1 MNHEY, CDR2 SMNVEV (reference sequence). This CDR3 spans 14 amino acids. Trimming at V came to 5 bases and at J to 7 bases, leaving 8 bases not matched to a gene. The DNA of the CDR3 is TGTGCCAGCAGTCCAACGACAGGGCGGAATGAGCAGTTCTTC. It translates to CASSPTTGRNEQFF.

This clone was counted a few times. The chain uses TRBV19 and TRBJ1-5; D gene ambiguous. The CDR3 totals 14 residues. Germline V gives CDR1 LNHDA, CDR2 SQIVND (reference sequence). V lost 4 bases, J lost 5 bases, and 12 bases lay in between. This CDR3 reads CASSSRATDQPQHF. The CDR3 DNA reads as TGTGCCAGTAGTAGCCGCGCGACGGATCAGCCCCAGCATTTT.

The rearrangement uses TRBV15 and TRBJ2-7; D gene ambiguous. The V and J ends lost 2 bases and 0 bases respectively, with 5 bases between them. Germline V gene lookup returns CDR1 LNHNV and CDR2 YYDKDF (reference sequence). The CDR3 length is 13 residues. The CDR3 is CATSRPPSYEQYF. The CDR3, as DNA: TGTGCCACCAGCAGACCTCCCTCCTACGAGCAGTACTTC.

This chain connects TRBV7-2 to TRBJ2-5; maybe TRBD2 (5 bases). Germline V gene lookup returns CDR1 SGHTA and CDR2 FQGNSA. The V end lost 2 bases, the J end lost 1 base, and 11 bases lay between the germline ends. The CDR3 is 15 residues long. The CDR3 region is CASSLWASPQETQYF. For the CDR3, the DNA is TGTGCCAGCAGCTTATGGGCTAGCCCCCAAGAGACCCAGTACTTC.

This clone was recorded a few times. The chain is built from TRBV29-1 and TRBJ1-5; D gene uncertain. The CDR3 contains 14 residues. V was trimmed by 4 bases and J by 0 bases, leaving 10 bases between them. The germline CDR1 and CDR2 sequences are SQVTM and ANQGSEA. The CDR3 loop is CSVALDYSNQPQHF. CDR3 DNA sequence: TGCAGCGTTGCATTAGACTATAGCAATCAGCCCCAGCATTTT. The variable domain in full, completed from reference TRBV29-1 and TRBJ1-5, reads SAVISQKPSRDICQRGTSLTIQCQVDSQVTMMFWYRQQPGQSLTLIATANQGSEATYESGFVIDKFPISRPNLTFSTLTVSNMSPEDSSIYLCSVALDYSNQPQHFGDGTRLSIL.

This CDR3 reads CASSLGQHQETQYF. The CDR3 DNA is TGTGCCAGCAGCTTAGGACAGCACCAAGAGACCCAGTACTTC. The chain employs TRBV7-6 and TRBJ2-5, with D possibly being TRBD1 (5 bases). Looked up from germline, CDR1 is SGHVS and CDR2 is FNYEAQ. This CDR3 contains 14 residues. V was trimmed by 1 base and J by 0 bases, leaving 6 bases between them. Looking up the rest from reference TRBV7-6 and TRBJ2-5 gives the full variable domain: GAGVSQSPRYKVTKRGQDVALRCDPISGHVSLYWYRQALGQGPEFLTYFNYEAQQDKSGLPNDRFSAERPEGSISTLTIQRTEQRDSAMYRCASSLGQHQETQYFGPGTRLLVL.

J is TRBJ1-1 and V is TRBV4-1, with TRBD1 matching 7 bases. Germline CDR1 reads MGHRA; CDR2 reads YSYEKL. This CDR3 is 16 amino acids long. With V trimmed by 0 bases and J by 2 bases, 6 bases remained unmatched. This CDR3 reads CASSQDATGVNTEAFF. In DNA form, the CDR3 reads TGCGCCAGCAGCCAAGATGCCACAGGGGTAAACACTGAAGCTTTCTTT.

The CDR3 loop is CASNQRGNHADTQYF. The CDR3 DNA reads as TGTGCCAGCAATCAGCGGGGGAATCACGCGGATACGCAGTATTTT. V is TRBV27 and J is TRBJ2-3; 8 bases are a match to TRBD2. Trimming at V came to 7 bases and at J to 6 bases, leaving 12 bases not matched to a gene. The length of the CDR3 is 15 residues. Looked up from germline, CDR1 is MNHEY and CDR2 is SMNVEV (reference sequence).

The chain has TRBV5-1 and TRBJ2-7, with 8 bases fitting TRBD1. The CDR3 consists of 14 residues. The germline CDR1 and CDR2 sequences are SGHRS and YFSETQ. V gave up 6 bases and J gave up 5 bases; unmatched junction bases: 10. Written as DNA, the CDR3 is TGCGCCAGCACGGATTGGGACAGGCTAAACGAGCAGTACTTC. As protein: CASTDWDRLNEQYF.

The chain combines TRBV5-5 with TRBJ1-2; D unresolved. From germline, CDR1 is SGHKS and CDR2 YYEKEE (reference sequence). This CDR3 comprises 14 residues. V lost 3 bases, J lost 0 bases, and 9 bases lay in between. CDR3 coding DNA: TGTGCCAGCAGCTGGGGTCGAGCTAACTATGGCTACACCTTC. This translates into CASSWGRANYGYTF.

The V call is TRBV6-5, the J call TRBJ1-5; D not certain. Trimming removed 2 bases from V and 1 base from J, with 3 bases in between. The CDR3 spans 13 residues. In germline, CDR1 is MNHEY, CDR2 SVGAGI. CDR3 DNA: TGTGCCAGCAGTTACAGCAGCAATCAGCCCCAGCATTTT. This translates into CASSYSSNQPQHF.

The J gene is TRBJ1-2, the V gene TRBV6-1; 7 nucleotides match TRBD1. J gave up 0 bases and V 3 bases, and 7 bases lay outside the gene matches. Germline CDR1 and CDR2: MNHNS and SASEGT. This CDR3 contains 16 residues. CDR3 in amino acids: CASSEDPTGTNYGYTF. CDR3 bases: TGTGCCAGCAGTGAGGACCCGACAGGGACTAACTATGGCTACACCTTC.

The chain is built from TRBV27 and TRBJ1-3, with a possible D match to TRBD1 (6 bases). The CDR3 has 14 amino acids. Germline V gene sequence: CDR1 MNHEY, CDR2 SMNVEV (reference sequence). V was trimmed by 4 bases and J by 2 bases, leaving 9 bases between them. The CDR3 here is CASSYRAAGNTIYF. The CDR3 nucleotides are TGTGCCAGCAGTTACAGGGCCGCTGGAAACACCATATATTTT.

This clone appeared a few times. J is TRBJ2-1 and V is TRBV30; D is possibly TRBD1 (5 bases). The germline V gene encodes CDR1 GTSNPN and CDR2 SVGIG (reference sequence). Trimming took off 0 bases at V and 4 bases at J, with 10 bases between the two ends. The CDR3 loop spans 14 amino acids. The CDR3 DNA follows: TGTGCCTGGAGTGTTGGGGCAGCTTACAATGAGCAGTTCTTC. It codes for CAWSVGAAYNEQFF.

This clone was observed once. V usage is TRBV14 and J usage is TRBJ2-7; no definite D call. The CDR3 has 15 amino acids. From germline, CDR1 is SGHDN and CDR2 FVKESK. Trimming took off 0 bases at V and 0 bases at J, with 9 bases between the two ends. DNA of the CDR3: TGTGCCAGCAGCCAAGAAGTTGGTAGCTCCTACGAGCAGTACTTC. Translating it yields CASSQEVGSSYEQYF.

The chain employs TRBV13 and TRBJ2-2; D perhaps matches TRBD2 (5 bases). This CDR3 is 16 amino acids long. Trimming took 4 bases from V and 5 from J, leaving 17 bases between them. Germline V gene sequence: CDR1 PRHDT, CDR2 FYEKMQ (reference sequence). In nucleotides, the CDR3 is TGTGCCAGCAGCTATGGGCCGCAAACGGGGACCGGGGAGCTGTTTTTT. Its protein product is CASSYGPQTGTGELFF.

The rearrangement links TRBV9 to TRBJ2-7; a weak D match, TRBD2 (7 bases). CDR3 length: 16 residues. The V end was cut by 4 bases, the J end by 3 bases, with 20 bases between. Germline loops: CDR1 SGDLS, CDR2 YYNGEE. CDR3 loop: CASSLDPTGGSYEQYF. The CDR3 DNA follows: TGTGCCAGCAGCCTTGACCCGACAGGCGGGAGCTACGAGCAGTACTTC.

The chain recombines TRBV27 with TRBJ1-2; 12 nucleotides match TRBD1. The CDR3 totals 17 residues. V trimming: 0 bases; J trimming: 3 bases; junction bases outside the gene matches: 5. Germline V gene lookup returns CDR1 MNHEY and CDR2 SMNVEV (reference sequence). The CDR3 is CASSLSGTGGADYGYTF. In nucleotides, the CDR3 is TGTGCCAGCAGTTTATCCGGGACAGGGGGCGCAGACTATGGCTACACCTTC.

The rearrangement uses TRBV27 and TRBJ2-1, with D perhaps given as TRBD1 or TRBD2 (5 bases each). Trimming left V 8 bases short and J 4 bases short, with 15 bases between. This CDR3 is 14 amino acids long. Germline values: CDR1 MNHEY, CDR2 SMNVEV (reference sequence). The CDR3 DNA reads TGTGCCAGCTCACAGGCGGGTCAGTACAATGAGCAGTTCTTC. It is translated as CASSQAGQYNEQFF.

The gene calls are TRBV25-1 and TRBJ2-7, with a weak D call TRBD1 (6 bases). V was cut by 3 bases and J by 2 bases, with 23 bases left in between. This CDR3 region has 18 residues. Germline CDR1 reads MGHDK; CDR2 reads SYGVNS. The CDR3 is CASSDMGRVGTRAYEQYF. The CDR3 DNA is TGTGCCAGCAGTGACATGGGCCGGGTCGGGACAAGAGCCTACGAGCAGTACTTC.

This chain uses TRBV25-1 with TRBJ1-1, with D possibly matching TRBD1 (6 bases). Germline V CDR1 and CDR2: MGHDK, SYGVNS. CDR3 length: 14 amino acids. V lost 4 bases and J 0 bases, leaving 9 bases between the germline ends. CDR3 coding DNA: TGTGCCAGCAGTGGGACAGCCTTGAACACTGAAGCTTTCTTT. Translating gives CASSGTALNTEAFF.

The chain employs TRBV11-2 and TRBJ2-7, with D perhaps matching TRBD1 (5 bases). CDR3 length: 15 residues. V was trimmed by 5 bases and J by 2 bases, leaving 16 bases between them. Germline loops: CDR1 SGHAT, CDR2 FQNNGV. Written as DNA, the CDR3 is TGTGCCAGCAGCCCCCTCTCAGGGATGACCTACGAGCAGTACTTC. Its translation: CASSPLSGMTYEQYF.

The chain joins TRBV27 to TRBJ2-1; possible D gene TRBD1, 6 bases. V was shortened by 5 bases and J by 7 bases, with 9 bases between the two germline ends. Germline V gene data show CDR1 as MNHEY and CDR2 as SMNVEV (reference sequence). The CDR3 covers 12 residues. This CDR3 reads CASSDRFNEQFF. Written as DNA, the CDR3 is TGTGCCAGCAGTGACAGGTTTAATGAGCAGTTCTTC.

The chain recombines TRBV5-1 with TRBJ1-4; 9 bases are a match to TRBD1. Trimming removed 7 bases from V and 6 bases from J; junction bases left unmatched: 4. The CDR3 extends over 13 amino acids. The germline gives CDR1 SGHRS, CDR2 YFSETQ. The CDR3 sequence is CASGTGLDEKLFF. In nucleotides, the CDR3 is TGCGCCAGCGGGACAGGGCTTGATGAAAAACTGTTTTTT.

The chain links TRBV6-5 to TRBJ1-1; 7 bases line up with TRBD1. The CDR3 extends over 13 amino acids. V lost 6 bases to trimming and J lost 0 bases; unmatched junction nucleotides: 1. Per the germline V gene, CDR1 is MNHEY and CDR2 is SVGAGI. CDR3 residues: CASRGQLNTEAFF. CDR3 DNA: TGTGCCAGCAGGGGACAGTTGAACACTGAAGCTTTCTTT.

This clone was detected only once. This rearrangement joins TRBV5-8 to TRBJ2-7; 7 bases match TRBD2. There are 19 residues in the CDR3. V lost 0 bases, J lost 3 bases, and 18 bases stayed unmatched. CDR1 is SGHTS and CDR2 is YDEGEE in the germline V gene. The CDR3 DNA sequence: TGTGCCAGCAGCTTGGGTGAGGGGACTAACGAAGGATGGGGCTACGAGCAGTACTTC. Translating gives CASSLGEGTNEGWGYEQYF.

The chain recombines TRBV4-1 with TRBJ1-1; D not certain. Trimming pared 2 bases from V and 4 bases from J, leaving 5 bases between. Germline V CDR1 and CDR2: MGHRA, YSYEKL. The CDR3 extends over 12 amino acids. The CDR3 sequence is CASSQLGTEAFF. In nucleotides, the CDR3 is TGCGCCAGCAGCCAACTGGGCACTGAAGCTTTCTTT.

The chain joins TRBV7-2 to TRBJ2-7; no definite D call. CDR3 length equals 14 residues. Germline values: CDR1 SGHTA, CDR2 FQGNSA. Trimming removed 1 base at V and 3 bases at J, with 10 bases between. The CDR3 is CASSLGTDLYEQYF. The DNA of the CDR3 is TGTGCCAGCAGCTTAGGCACAGACCTCTACGAGCAGTACTTC.